These 23 T cell receptor beta chains were sequenced from one sample in a study of PD-L1 blockade in urothelial cancer. TCRdb's table, derived via immunoSEQ multiplex PCR, lists solely in-frame clones and lacks some. The sample shows around 120,000 clones, around 82% of them seen only once. This sample comprised PBMCs, obtained around atezolizumab (anti-PD-L1) treatment. The receptor set was obtained from a man between 45 and 60 years old with urothelial cancer.

The chain couples TRBV28 to TRBJ2-7; TRBD2 agrees at 10 bases. Trimming removed 5 bases from V and 2 bases from J; junction bases left unmatched: 9. Germline values: CDR1 MDHEN, CDR2 SYDVKM. The CDR3 runs 16 residues. CDR3: CASSLRTSGGAYEQYF. As DNA, the CDR3 is TGTGCCAGCAGTCTGCGGACTAGCGGAGGGGCCTACGAGCAGTACTTC.

The CDR3 loop is CASTRLSSYNSPLHF. The DNA of the CDR3 is TGTGCCAGCACCCGTCTCAGCTCCTATAATTCACCCCTCCACTTT. V is TRBV5-8 and J is TRBJ1-6; D gene uncertain. Trimming pared 6 bases from V and 0 bases from J, leaving 10 bases between. The CDR3 runs to 15 residues. Germline loops: CDR1 SGHTS, CDR2 YDEGEE.

This chain joins TRBV19 and TRBJ1-6; D unclear. V gave up 5 bases and J gave up 0 bases, with 14 bases separating them. CDR3 length: 17 residues. In germline, CDR1 is LNHDA, CDR2 SQIVND (reference sequence). The CDR3 region is CASSPQTESSYNSPLHF. CDR3 DNA sequence: TGTGCCAGTAGTCCCCAGACGGAGAGCTCCTATAATTCACCCCTCCACTTT.

The chain combines TRBV28 with TRBJ1-5; D ambiguous. V was trimmed by 6 bases and J by 6 bases, leaving 9 bases between them. The CDR3 runs to 12 residues. CDR1 and CDR2 from the germline V gene are MDHEN and SYDVKM. CDR3 amino acids: CASRGGLQPQHF. For the CDR3, the DNA is TGTGCCAGCAGGGGAGGGCTTCAGCCCCAGCATTTT.

The chain links TRBV19 to TRBJ2-4, with D maybe TRBD1 (6 bases). Germline V lookup: CDR1 LNHDA, CDR2 SQIVND (reference sequence). CDR3 length: 15 residues. Trimming left V 5 bases short and J 1 base short, with 12 bases between. The CDR3 DNA reads as TGTGCCAGTAGTGACCCCCAGGGGGCCAAAAACATTCAGTACTTC. Translation gives CASSDPQGAKNIQYF.

The chain combines TRBV25-1 with TRBJ2-7; 8 bases map to TRBD1. Germline CDR1 MGHDK, CDR2 SYGVNS. The CDR3 length is 14 residues. The ends lost 10 bases at V and 3 bases at J; junction bases unmatched: 11. CDR3 residues: CATSTGTGIYEQYF. In nucleotides, the CDR3 is TGTGCCACCTCTACCGGGACAGGAATCTACGAGCAGTACTTC.

The sample holds a few counts of this clone. The chain recombines TRBV6-5 with TRBJ1-5; 7 bases match TRBD1. This CDR3 is 13 amino acids long. The germline gives CDR1 MNHEY, CDR2 SVGAGI. With V trimmed by 4 bases and J by 7 bases, 4 bases remained unmatched. CDR3 sequence: CASSWDRKQPQHF. The CDR3 DNA follows: TGTGCCAGCAGTTGGGACAGAAAACAGCCCCAGCATTTT.

The chain links TRBV7-2 to TRBJ1-5; 8 nucleotides align to TRBD1. Trimming removed 6 bases from V and 2 bases from J; junction bases left unmatched: 6. This CDR3 region has 15 residues. Germline values: CDR1 SGHTA, CDR2 FQGNSA. The DNA for the CDR3 is TGTGCCAGCAGTATAGACAGGGGACGCAATCAGCCCCAGCATTTT. Translated, it gives CASSIDRGRNQPQHF.

This clone is judged medium-sized. The V gene is TRBV6-5, the J gene TRBJ1-1, with 9 bases lining up with TRBD1. V dropped 0 bases and J dropped 11; count of bases not matched to a gene: 1. The V gene's germline CDR1 is MNHEY and CDR2 SVGAGI. This CDR3 comprises 12 residues. CDR3 region: CASSYSGTGAFF. The CDR3 nucleotides read TGTGCCAGCAGTTACTCAGGGACAGGGGCTTTCTTT.

The gene calls are TRBV19 and TRBJ1-5; D is possibly TRBD1 (5 bases). The germline V gene encodes CDR1 LNHDA and CDR2 SQIVND (reference sequence). The CDR3 spans 15 residues. V lost 3 bases, J lost 2 bases, and 11 bases lay in between. The CDR3 region is CASSMSRVGNQPQHF. For the CDR3, the DNA is TGTGCCAGTAGTATGAGCAGGGTGGGCAATCAGCCCCAGCATTTT.

The V call is TRBV5-6, the J call TRBJ2-1; TRBD2 matches at 14 bases. From germline, CDR1 is SGHDT and CDR2 YYEEEE. The CDR3 consists of 14 residues. V trimming: 3 bases; J trimming: 13 bases; junction bases outside the gene matches: 6. The CDR3 here is CASSSTSGRALQFF. CDR3 in DNA: TGTGCCAGCAGCTCGACTAGCGGGAGGGCGTTACAGTTCTTC.

This CDR3 is CASSEGGNGGYTF. For the CDR3, the DNA is TGTGCCAGCAGTGAAGGAGGGAACGGTGGCTACACCTTC. V usage is TRBV2 and J usage is TRBJ1-2; D remains unclear. Trimming pared 1 base from V and 7 bases from J, leaving 10 bases between. Looked up from germline, CDR1 is SNHLY and CDR2 is FYNNEI. This CDR3 has 13 residues.

The CDR3 spells CASSDEVSGANVLTF. In nucleotides, the CDR3 is TGTGCCAGCTCTGACGAGGTCTCTGGGGCCAACGTCCTGACTTTC. This rearrangement joins TRBV18 to TRBJ2-6; D is unresolved. The germline CDR1 and CDR2 sequences are KGHSH and LQKENI. Trimming stripped 6 bases from V and 0 bases from J, with 9 bases between. This CDR3 is built from 15 residues.

Comment on this clone: In this CDR3 the conserved last residue, phenylalanine or tryptophan, is missing, so a read error is likely. The DNA is left out, because the CDR3 cannot be placed on it with certainty; the CDR3 is given as TCRdb lists it. The J gene is TRBJ1-2, the V gene TRBV20-1; the D segment call TRBD1 is taken from the table without a DNA check. Germline values: CDR1 DFQATT, CDR2 SNEGSKA (reference sequence). The CDR3 is 11 amino acids in total, end residues counted. CDR3 amino acids: CSARPEAGAAI.

V and J are TRBV4-2 and TRBJ1-2; D may be TRBD1 (5 bases). V was pared by 0 bases and J by 3 bases, with 11 bases between. This CDR3 is 15 amino acids long. CDR1 is LGHNA, CDR2 YNFKEQ, per germline. The CDR3 region has the DNA TGTGCCAGCAGCCAAGACGGCAGGGTCGACTATGGCTACACCTTC. The encoded protein is CASSQDGRVDYGYTF.

This chain's CDR3 is CASSLSGVNEQFF. The CDR3 DNA reads TGTGCCAGCAGCCTTAGCGGGGTGAATGAGCAGTTCTTC. This chain connects TRBV7-2 to TRBJ2-1; 8 nucleotides match TRBD2. From germline, CDR1 is SGHTA and CDR2 FQGNSA. V dropped 5 bases and J dropped 7; count of bases not matched to a gene: 4. This CDR3 has 13 residues.

V and J are TRBV4-2 and TRBJ2-5; possibly TRBD2 for D (6 bases). V lost 0 bases and J 1 base, leaving 18 bases between the germline ends. Germline CDR1 and CDR2: LGHNA and YNFKEQ. This CDR3 region has 18 residues. CDR3 protein: CASSQESLATKFQETQYF. The CDR3, as DNA: TGTGCCAGCAGCCAAGAATCCCTAGCGACCAAATTCCAAGAGACCCAGTACTTC.

The chain employs TRBV28 and TRBJ1-2, with TRBD1 matching over 8 bases. Unmatched junction bases numbered 9, after V lost 5 bases and J lost 13 bases. CDR1 MDHEN and CDR2 SYDVKM come from the germline V gene. The CDR3 covers 12 residues. CDR3 amino acids: CASSLETGGRTF. CDR3 DNA: TGTGCCAGCAGTCTCGAAACAGGGGGGCGCACCTTC.

This chain joins TRBV2 and TRBJ1-6; D remains ambiguous. CDR3 length: 16 residues. The V gene's germline CDR1 is SNHLY and CDR2 FYNNEI. Between the trimmed V and J ends, which lost 1 base and 1 base, there was a span of 8 bases. CDR3 sequence reads: CASSEGRVSYNSPLHF. The CDR3 nucleotides read TGTGCCAGCAGTGAAGGGAGGGTTTCCTATAATTCACCCCTCCACTTT.

The gene calls are TRBV5-4 and TRBJ2-1; no clear D. V gave up 4 bases and J gave up 5 bases, with 22 bases separating them. CDR1 is SGHNT and CDR2 is YYREEE in the germline V gene (reference sequence). CDR3 length equals 17 residues. CDR3 sequence reads: CASSPNRSRLTNNEQFF. The CDR3 DNA is TGTGCCAGCAGCCCCAACCGTTCTAGATTAACTAACAATGAGCAGTTCTTC.

A note on this clone: At one end the junction does not follow the germline gene, possibly because of a read error. The gene calls are TRBV7-7 and TRBJ2-5, with 8 bases that match TRBD2. The germline gives CDR1 SSHAT, CDR2 FNYEAQ (reference sequence). The length of the CDR3 is 14 residues. CDR3 in DNA: TGTGCTAGCAGCTTAGCGGGACAACAAGAGACCCAGTACTTC. Translation: CASSLAGQQETQYF.

V is TRBV28 and J is TRBJ2-3, with 9 positions matching TRBD1. The CDR3 loop spans 16 amino acids. The J segment lost 3 bases and the V segment lost 6 bases, leaving 10 bases of the junction unmatched. In germline, CDR1 is MDHEN, CDR2 SYDVKM. CDR3 nucleotide sequence: TGTGCCAGCAGGCCTACGGACAGGGGAGGGACAGATACGCAGTATTTT. This sequence encodes CASRPTDRGGTDTQYF.

The rearrangement links TRBV19 to TRBJ2-5, with 9 nucleotides matching TRBD2. V shed 8 bases, J shed 5 bases, and the junction held 6 bases outside the gene matches. CDR1 LNHDA and CDR2 SQIVND come from the germline V gene (reference sequence). The CDR3 is 13 amino acids. The CDR3 sequence is CASRGRAVETQYF. The DNA of the CDR3 is TGTGCCAGTCGCGGGAGGGCCGTCGAGACCCAGTACTTC.